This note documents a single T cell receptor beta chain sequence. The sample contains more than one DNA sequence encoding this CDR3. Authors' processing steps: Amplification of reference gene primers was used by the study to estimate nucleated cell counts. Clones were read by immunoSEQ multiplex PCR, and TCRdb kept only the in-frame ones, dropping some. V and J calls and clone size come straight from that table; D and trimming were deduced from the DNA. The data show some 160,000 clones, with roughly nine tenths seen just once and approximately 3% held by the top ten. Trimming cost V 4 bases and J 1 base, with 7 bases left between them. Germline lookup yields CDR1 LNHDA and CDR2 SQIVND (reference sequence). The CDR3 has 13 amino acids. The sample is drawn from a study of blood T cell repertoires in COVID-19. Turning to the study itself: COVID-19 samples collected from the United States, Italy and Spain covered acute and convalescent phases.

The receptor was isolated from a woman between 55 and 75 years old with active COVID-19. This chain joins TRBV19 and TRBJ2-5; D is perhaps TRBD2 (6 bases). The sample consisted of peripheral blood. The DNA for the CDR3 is TGTGCCAGTAGTACCGGGAGCCAAGAGACCCAGTACTTC. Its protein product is CASSTGSQETQYF.